The clone carrying this T cell receptor (beta chain) has just a few counts. No antigen is known for it. The CDR3 consists of 13 residues. This entry comes from a study of beta chain features in type 1 diabetes. Study results and limitations: PCR, the amplification step, might favor shorter templates, equally in patients and controls. Moderately but significantly shorter TCRB CDR3s were found in Type 1 diabetes patients in all four CD4+ subsets.

All of the isolated RNA was reverse transcribed, so expressed TCRB transcripts were sequenced. TCRdb's table, derived via immunoSEQ multiplex PCR, lists solely in-frame clones and lacks some. Among roughly 100,000 clones listed, over 25% were seen once. This receptor was taken from a woman younger than 35 with type 1 diabetes. The rearrangement uses TRBV21-1 and TRBJ1-2; the listed D gene, TRBD1, was not tested against the DNA. TRBV21-1 is shown as a pseudogene. Specimen: central memory CD4+ T cells from blood. CDR3 protein: CASSIGDRWGYTF. For the CDR3, the DNA is TGTGCCAGCAGCATAGGGGACAGGTGGGGCTACACCTTC.